This TCR beta chain stems from a study of a mutant IDH1 vaccine in newly diagnosed glioma. For the study at large: Treated patients, approximately 60% male and approximately 40% female, averaged approximately 40 years of age. Notes on the study in general: No link was apparently found between pseudoprogression and changes in top peripheral T cell clonotypes.

The data were produced by immunoSEQ multiplex PCR, yet TCRdb's version contains in-frame clones alone and is incomplete. Of about 35,000 clones in the sample, approximately 90% were seen once. The time point here: baseline, week 1 (first vaccination visit). Described treatment: pre-vaccination baseline after standard-of-care therapy. In every donor, the tumor was a new WHO grade 3 or 4 IDH1-mutant, ATRX-lost astrocytoma. The CDR3 spans 13 residues. CDR1 SGHNT and CDR2 YYREEE come from the germline V gene (reference sequence). V lost 0 bases, J lost 2 bases, and 5 bases lay in between. Remarks on this clone: Its antigen is currently unknown.

The receptor was derived from a middle-aged woman with glioma. Sequences were derived from PBMCs, sampled from a glioma patient treated with radiotherapy, temozolomide or both. The rearrangement links TRBV5-4 to TRBJ2-5; D unresolved. DNA for the CDR3: TGTGCCAGCAGCTTGGACAGACAAGAGACCCAGTACTTC. Its translation: CASSLDRQETQYF.